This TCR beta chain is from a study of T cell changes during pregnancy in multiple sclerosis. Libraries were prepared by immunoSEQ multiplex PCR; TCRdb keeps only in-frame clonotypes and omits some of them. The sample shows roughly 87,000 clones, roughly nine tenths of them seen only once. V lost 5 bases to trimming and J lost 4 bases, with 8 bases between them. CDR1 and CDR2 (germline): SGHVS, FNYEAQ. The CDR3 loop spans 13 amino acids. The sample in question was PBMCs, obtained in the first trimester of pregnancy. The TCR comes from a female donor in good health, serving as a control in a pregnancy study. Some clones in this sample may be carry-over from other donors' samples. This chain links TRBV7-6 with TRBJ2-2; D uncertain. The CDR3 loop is CASSPPGTGELFF. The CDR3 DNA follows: TGTGCCAGCAGCCCCCCCGGCACCGGGGAGCTGTTTTTT.